These T cell receptor beta chains were read from a single sample in a study of blood T cell repertoires in COVID-19. Using immunoSEQ multiplex PCR, the repertoire was profiled, and TCRdb retains in-frame clones only, with some absent. The data hold 400,000 to 450,000 clones, with approximately 91% observed a single time. The sequenced material came from peripheral blood. The origin of the receptors is a woman between 40 and 55 years old with COVID-19, enrolled during active disease. Each CDR3 is given with its conserved first and last residue. Fields, in order: J gene, D gene, clone size, V gene, CDR3 protein, CDR3 DNA. A D gene is named only where the DNA matches it firmly. Size tells how often a clone was seen (once, few, many) or the class of an expanded clone, and some rows leave it out.

J gene: TRBJ1-6; D gene: -; clone size: few; V gene: TRBV6-4; CDR3 protein: CASSMDTSNSPLHF; CDR3 DNA: TGTGCCAGCAGTATGGACACCTCCAATTCACCCCTCCACTTT
J gene: TRBJ2-3; D gene: TRBD1; clone size: -; V gene: TRBV3-1/TRBV3-2; CDR3 protein: CASSQARDRFTDTQYF; CDR3 DNA: TGTGCCAGCAGCCAAGCCCGGGACAGGTTCACAGATACGCAGTATTTT
J gene: TRBJ1-2; D gene: -; clone size: -; V gene: TRBV2; CDR3 protein: CASSSTAIPANYGYTF; CDR3 DNA: TGTGCCAGCAGCTCCACAGCTATCCCAGCTAACTATGGCTACACCTTC
J gene: TRBJ2-7; D gene: TRBD1; clone size: -; V gene: TRBV29-1; CDR3 protein: CSAGTGGKSYEQYF; CDR3 DNA: TGCAGCGCAGGAACAGGGGGGAAGTCCTACGAGCAGTACTTC
J gene: TRBJ2-5; D gene: TRBD2; clone size: -; V gene: TRBV2; CDR3 protein: CASRAGTSAWQETQYF; CDR3 DNA: TGTGCCAGCAGGGCCGGGACTAGCGCGTGGCAAGAGACCCAGTACTTC
J gene: TRBJ2-2; D gene: -; clone size: -; V gene: TRBV10-3; CDR3 protein: CAILQGTGELFF; CDR3 DNA: TGTGCCATTTTACAGGGAACCGGGGAGCTGTTTTTT
J gene: TRBJ1-6; D gene: -; clone size: -; V gene: TRBV25-1; CDR3 protein: CASSPGSYNSPLHF; CDR3 DNA: TGTGCCAGCAGTCCCGGCTCCTATAATTCACCCCTCCACTTT
J gene: TRBJ2-2; D gene: -; clone size: -; V gene: TRBV30; CDR3 protein: CAWSVLYTGELFF; CDR3 DNA: TGTGCCTGGAGTGTACTTTACACCGGGGAGCTGTTTTTT
J gene: TRBJ2-7; D gene: -; clone size: -; V gene: TRBV21-1; CDR3 protein: CASPFGLSPYEQYF; CDR3 DNA: TGTGCCAGCCCCTTTGGGCTTTCCCCCTACGAGCAGTACTTC
J gene: TRBJ1-1; D gene: -; clone size: -; V gene: TRBV3-1/TRBV3-2; CDR3 protein: CASSPASRAHFF; CDR3 DNA: TGTGCCAGCAGCCCCGCATCCAGGGCGCATTTCTTT
J gene: TRBJ1-2; D gene: -; clone size: -; V gene: TRBV9; CDR3 protein: CGSSLDGLNGYTF; CDR3 DNA: TGTGGCAGTTCACTGGACGGACTAAATGGCTACACCTTC
J gene: TRBJ1-5; D gene: -; clone size: -; V gene: TRBV19; CDR3 protein: CASSSTGLGLGPQHF; CDR3 DNA: TGTGCCAGTAGCTCGACCGGACTCGGCCTAGGGCCCCAGCATTTT
J gene: TRBJ2-2; D gene: TRBD2; clone size: -; V gene: TRBV7-3; CDR3 protein: CASSLGLAGTGELFF; CDR3 DNA: TGTGCCAGCAGCTTAGGGCTAGCGGGGACCGGGGAGCTGTTTTTT
J gene: TRBJ2-2; D gene: -; clone size: once; V gene: TRBV9; CDR3 protein: CASSTRERLNTGELFF; CDR3 DNA: TGTGCCAGCAGCACCCGGGAGAGGCTGAACACCGGGGAGCTGTTTTTT
J gene: TRBJ1-5; D gene: TRBD1; clone size: -; V gene: TRBV2; CDR3 protein: CASSLTGGEFNQPQHF; CDR3 DNA: TGTGCCAGCAGTTTGACAGGGGGCGAATTTAATCAGCCCCAGCATTTT
J gene: TRBJ2-3; D gene: TRBD2; clone size: -; V gene: TRBV4-2; CDR3 protein: CASSQEKASGGYTDTQYF; CDR3 DNA: TGTGCCAGCAGCCAAGAAAAGGCTAGCGGGGGTTACACAGATACGCAGTATTTT
J gene: TRBJ2-5; D gene: -; clone size: once; V gene: TRBV5-1; CDR3 protein: CASSWGGGEETQYF; CDR3 DNA: TGCGCCAGCAGCTGGGGTGGGGGCGAGGAGACCCAGTACTTC
J gene: TRBJ2-6; D gene: TRBD2; clone size: once; V gene: TRBV19; CDR3 protein: CASSTRTSGTGANVLTF; CDR3 DNA: TGTGCCAGTAGTACGCGGACTAGTGGCACTGGGGCCAACGTCCTGACTTTC
J gene: TRBJ2-7; D gene: -; clone size: -; V gene: TRBV5-1; CDR3 protein: CASSSARGVQGYEQYF; CDR3 DNA: TGCGCCAGCAGCTCCGCCAGGGGCGTGCAGGGATACGAGCAGTACTTC
J gene: TRBJ2-7; D gene: TRBD2; clone size: -; V gene: TRBV9; CDR3 protein: CASSPSGASSYEQYF; CDR3 DNA: TGTGCCAGCAGCCCTAGCGGGGCAAGCTCCTACGAGCAGTACTTC
J gene: TRBJ2-2; D gene: TRBD1; clone size: -; V gene: TRBV19; CDR3 protein: CASGDRGRTGELFF; CDR3 DNA: TGTGCCAGTGGGGACAGGGGGCGAACCGGGGAGCTGTTTTTT
J gene: TRBJ1-1; D gene: -; clone size: -; V gene: TRBV7-9; CDR3 protein: CASSLVFPHGTEAFF; CDR3 DNA: TGTGCCAGCAGCTTAGTATTCCCCCACGGCACTGAAGCTTTCTTT
J gene: TRBJ2-7; D gene: TRBD1; clone size: -; V gene: TRBV4-3; CDR3 protein: CASSPGTETSYEQYF; CDR3 DNA: TGCGCCAGCAGCCCCGGGACAGAGACATCCTACGAGCAGTACTTC
J gene: TRBJ2-7; D gene: TRBD1; clone size: -; V gene: TRBV2; CDR3 protein: CASYEQGALPAEQYF; CDR3 DNA: TGTGCCAGCTATGAACAGGGGGCGCTTCCCGCCGAGCAGTACTTC
J gene: TRBJ1-3; D gene: -; clone size: -; V gene: TRBV3-1/TRBV3-2; CDR3 protein: CASSQLARAGHTIYF; CDR3 DNA: TGTGCCAGCAGCCAACTAGCGCGGGCGGGCCACACCATATATTTT
J gene: TRBJ2-7; D gene: TRBD2; clone size: -; V gene: TRBV5-1; CDR3 protein: CASSAGLAETRQYF; CDR3 DNA: TGCGCCAGCAGTGCGGGACTAGCCGAGACGAGGCAGTACTTC
J gene: TRBJ1-1; D gene: TRBD1; clone size: -; V gene: TRBV11-3; CDR3 protein: CASSHTGDTEAFF; CDR3 DNA: TGTGCCAGCAGCCATACAGGGGACACTGAAGCTTTCTTT
J gene: TRBJ2-5; D gene: TRBD1; clone size: -; V gene: TRBV3-1/TRBV3-2; CDR3 protein: CASSPRELGQGSETQYF; CDR3 DNA: TGTGCCAGCAGCCCCCGCGAATTAGGACAGGGAAGCGAGACCCAGTACTTC
J gene: TRBJ2-7; D gene: -; clone size: few; V gene: TRBV4-2; CDR3 protein: CASSQSPYEQYF; CDR3 DNA: TGTGCCAGCAGCCAGAGCCCCTACGAGCAGTACTTC
J gene: TRBJ1-1; D gene: -; clone size: -; V gene: TRBV29-1; CDR3 protein: CSVSGTQNTEAFF; CDR3 DNA: TGCAGCGTTTCCGGGACACAAAACACTGAAGCTTTCTTT
J gene: TRBJ1-6; D gene: -; clone size: -; V gene: TRBV6-2/TRBV6-3; CDR3 protein: CASSSTVRNSPLHF; CDR3 DNA: TGTGCCAGCAGTTCGACAGTTCGAAATTCACCCCTCCACTTT
J gene: TRBJ2-1; D gene: -; clone size: -; V gene: TRBV9; CDR3 protein: CASSVGDTSWIDEQFF; CDR3 DNA: TGTGCCAGCAGCGTAGGGGACACCTCGTGGATCGATGAGCAGTTCTTC
J gene: TRBJ2-1; D gene: TRBD2; clone size: -; V gene: TRBV9; CDR3 protein: CASSVLGTSGSNEQFF; CDR3 DNA: TGTGCCAGCAGCGTCCTCGGGACTAGCGGGAGCAATGAGCAGTTCTTC
J gene: TRBJ1-4; D gene: -; clone size: -; V gene: TRBV7-2; CDR3 protein: CASSAGLYEKLFF; CDR3 DNA: TGTGCCAGCTCCGCGGGTTTATATGAAAAACTGTTTTTT
J gene: TRBJ2-3; D gene: TRBD1; clone size: -; V gene: TRBV11-3; CDR3 protein: CASSLGPPGTGGTDTQYF; CDR3 DNA: TGTGCCAGCAGCTTAGGGCCCCCCGGGACAGGGGGCACAGATACGCAGTATTTT
J gene: TRBJ1-2; D gene: -; clone size: -; V gene: TRBV28; CDR3 protein: CASRGSGESGYTF; CDR3 DNA: TGTGCCAGCAGAGGTTCGGGGGAATCTGGCTACACCTTC
J gene: TRBJ1-5; D gene: TRBD1; clone size: once; V gene: TRBV19; CDR3 protein: CASSHPRAGGRQPQHF; CDR3 DNA: TGTGCCAGTAGCCACCCCCGGGCAGGGGGCAGGCAGCCCCAGCATTTT
J gene: TRBJ1-1; D gene: -; clone size: -; V gene: TRBV7-2; CDR3 protein: CASSTTRSTEAFF; CDR3 DNA: TGTGCCAGCAGTACTACAAGAAGCACTGAAGCTTTCTTT
J gene: TRBJ1-4; D gene: TRBD1; clone size: -; V gene: TRBV7-9; CDR3 protein: CASSRDRDNEKLFF; CDR3 DNA: TGTGCCAGCAGCCGGGACAGAGATAATGAAAAACTGTTTTTT
J gene: TRBJ1-6; D gene: -; clone size: -; V gene: TRBV6-1; CDR3 protein: CASSEAGAGYNSPLHF; CDR3 DNA: TGTGCCAGCAGTGAAGCGGGGGCAGGGTATAATTCACCCCTCCACTTT
J gene: TRBJ1-1; D gene: TRBD1; clone size: -; V gene: TRBV10-3; CDR3 protein: CAISESALLWGTGGLANTEAFF; CDR3 DNA: TGTGCCATCAGTGAGTCCGCTTTGCTTTGGGGGACAGGGGGCTTGGCGAACACTGAAGCTTTCTTT
J gene: TRBJ2-7; D gene: TRBD1; clone size: -; V gene: TRBV2; CDR3 protein: CASREDRPSYEQYF; CDR3 DNA: TGTGCCAGCAGGGAGGACAGGCCCTCCTACGAGCAGTACTTC
J gene: TRBJ1-5; D gene: TRBD1; clone size: once; V gene: TRBV18; CDR3 protein: CASSPEGAPTQPQHF; CDR3 DNA: TGTGCCAGCTCACCAGAGGGGGCGCCGACCCAGCCCCAGCATTTT
J gene: TRBJ1-2; D gene: TRBD1; clone size: once; V gene: TRBV6-2/TRBV6-3; CDR3 protein: CASSKTGIDGYTF; CDR3 DNA: TGTGCCAGCAGTAAGACAGGGATCGATGGCTACACCTTC
J gene: TRBJ2-1; D gene: -; clone size: -; V gene: TRBV7-2; CDR3 protein: CASSLGQEQFF; CDR3 DNA: TGTGCCAGCAGCCTTGGACAGGAGCAGTTCTTC
J gene: TRBJ1-2; D gene: -; clone size: -; V gene: TRBV15; CDR3 protein: CATSRDRRGGYTF; CDR3 DNA: TGTGCCACCAGCAGAGATCGCAGGGGTGGCTACACCTTC
J gene: TRBJ2-3; D gene: TRBD2; clone size: -; V gene: TRBV7-2; CDR3 protein: CASSLAPSGITDTQYF; CDR3 DNA: TGTGCCAGCAGCTTAGCGCCTAGCGGGATCACAGATACGCAGTATTTT
J gene: TRBJ1-6; D gene: TRBD1; clone size: -; V gene: TRBV9; CDR3 protein: CASSLGTVLTPLHF; CDR3 DNA: TGTGCCAGCAGCCTCGGGACAGTCTTAACCCCCCTCCACTTT
J gene: TRBJ1-6; D gene: -; clone size: -; V gene: TRBV30; CDR3 protein: CAWTGQRDSPLHF; CDR3 DNA: TGTGCCTGGACTGGACAGAGGGATTCACCCCTCCACTTT
J gene: TRBJ2-7; D gene: TRBD2; clone size: -; V gene: TRBV3-1/TRBV3-2; CDR3 protein: CASSQKTLAGPYEQYF; CDR3 DNA: TGTGCCAGCAGCCAGAAGACGCTAGCGGGGCCCTACGAGCAGTACTTC
J gene: TRBJ2-2; D gene: -; clone size: once; V gene: TRBV7-2; CDR3 protein: CASSSPGEWTGELFF; CDR3 DNA: TGTGCCAGCAGCTCCCCTGGGGAGTGGACCGGGGAGCTGTTTTTT
J gene: TRBJ1-2; D gene: TRBD1; clone size: -; V gene: TRBV5-4; CDR3 protein: CASSLAGQGAYYGYTF; CDR3 DNA: TGTGCCAGCAGCTTGGCCGGACAGGGGGCGTACTATGGCTACACCTTC
J gene: TRBJ2-2; D gene: TRBD2; clone size: -; V gene: TRBV3-1/TRBV3-2; CDR3 protein: CASSQDGLAGAWTGELFF; CDR3 DNA: TGTGCCAGCAGCCAAGACGGGCTAGCGGGAGCCTGGACCGGGGAGCTGTTTTTT
J gene: TRBJ2-5; D gene: TRBD2; clone size: -; V gene: TRBV6-1; CDR3 protein: CASSQPGLPEETQYF; CDR3 DNA: TGTGCCAGCAGCCAACCGGGACTACCCGAAGAGACCCAGTACTTC
J gene: TRBJ1-5; D gene: TRBD1; clone size: -; V gene: TRBV7-2; CDR3 protein: CASSLDFQGAGQPQHF; CDR3 DNA: TGTGCCAGCAGCTTAGATTTCCAGGGGGCCGGACAGCCCCAGCATTTT
J gene: TRBJ1-5; D gene: -; clone size: -; V gene: TRBV28; CDR3 protein: CASRPSGGAGGQPQHF; CDR3 DNA: TGTGCCAGCAGACCTTCTGGGGGGGCTGGGGGACAGCCCCAGCATTTT
J gene: TRBJ1-1; D gene: TRBD1; clone size: once; V gene: TRBV15; CDR3 protein: CATSRDQQGATFF; CDR3 DNA: TGTGCCACCAGCAGAGACCAACAGGGGGCTACTTTCTTT
J gene: TRBJ2-1; D gene: -; clone size: -; V gene: TRBV2; CDR3 protein: CASSGRTSEQFF; CDR3 DNA: TGTGCCAGCAGCGGTAGGACTTCTGAGCAGTTCTTC
J gene: TRBJ2-7; D gene: -; clone size: -; V gene: TRBV27; CDR3 protein: CASSKNRESYEQYF; CDR3 DNA: TGTGCCAGCAGTAAGAACAGGGAATCCTACGAGCAGTACTTC
J gene: TRBJ2-2; D gene: TRBD1; clone size: -; V gene: TRBV28; CDR3 protein: CASSWTGPGGGELFF; CDR3 DNA: TGTGCCAGCAGCTGGACAGGGCCCGGAGGCGGGGAGCTGTTTTTT